These 18 T cell receptor beta chains were sequenced from one sample in a study of blood T cell dynamics during melanoma immunotherapy. TCRdb's table, derived via immunoSEQ multiplex PCR, lists solely in-frame clones and lacks some. The sample has more than 15,000 clones, roughly nine tenths seen once; the top ten hold about 8%. The time point denotes: week 3, after first cycle of checkpoint inhibitor. This material consisted of blood, taken from a patient treated with checkpoint blockade. The receptors shown here come from a human donor with melanoma.

The chain links TRBV7-6 to TRBJ2-7; 7 bases match TRBD1. This CDR3 region has 16 residues. Trimming at V came to 2 bases and at J to 0 bases, leaving 7 bases not matched to a gene. CDR1 and CDR2 (germline): SGHVS, FNYEAQ. DNA of the CDR3: TGTGCCAGCAGCTTAATGGCACGGGACAGCTCCTACGAGCAGTACTTC. It encodes CASSLMARDSSYEQYF.

CDR3 sequence (DNA): TGTGCCAGCAGCCAAGAACAGGGGAATCAGCCCCAGCATTTT. Translated, it gives CASSQEQGNQPQHF. This chain uses TRBV4-2 with TRBJ1-5; 7 bases align to TRBD1. Germline CDR1 reads LGHNA; CDR2 reads YNFKEQ. The CDR3 has 14 amino acids. V shed 0 bases, J shed 4 bases, and the junction held 0 bases outside the gene matches.

The count of this clone is one. In nucleotides, the CDR3 is TGTGCCTGGGACCCCGGGAGGATCAAATACAATGAGCAGTTCTTC. Its translation is CAWDPGRIKYNEQFF. The V and J genes are TRBV30 and TRBJ2-1; 7 bases fit TRBD2. V trimming: 5 bases; J trimming: 4 bases; junction bases outside the gene matches: 11. Germline V lookup: CDR1 GTSNPN, CDR2 SVGIG (reference sequence). This CDR3 region has 15 residues. Complete variable domain (other parts from reference TRBV30 and TRBJ2-1): SQTIHQWPATLVQPVGSPLSLECTVEGTSNPNLYWYRQAAGRGLQLLFYSVGIGQISSEVPQNLSASRPQDRQFILSSKKLLLSDSGFYLCAWDPGRIKYNEQFFGPGTRLTVL.

The rearrangement links TRBV7-2 to TRBJ1-4, with TRBD1 identical over 7 bases. J gave up 6 bases and V 5 bases, and 9 bases lay outside the gene matches. The CDR3 covers 15 residues. The germline CDR1 and CDR2 sequences are SGHTA and FQGNSA. In DNA, the CDR3 is TGTGCCAGCAGCCTTAACAGGGGCTTCCATGAAAAACTGTTTTTT. This encodes CASSLNRGFHEKLFF.

The chain joins TRBV6-6 to TRBJ1-3; no definite D call. Germline loops: CDR1 MNHNY, CDR2 SVGAGI (reference sequence). V lost 7 bases, J lost 9 bases, and 10 bases lay in between. The CDR3 has 11 amino acids. The CDR3 DNA sequence: TGTGCCAGCACACGCCTCGGCACCATATATTTT. Its protein product is CASTRLGTIYF.

Only a few counts were recorded for this clone. The chain couples TRBV6-5 to TRBJ2-7, with D possibly TRBD2 on 5 matching bases. Germline CDR1 MNHEY, CDR2 SVGAGI. This CDR3 region has 12 residues. Trimming shortened V by 4 bases and J by 5 bases, and 9 bases separated the two germline ends. The CDR3 bases are TGTGCCAGCAGTTTGGGAGTAGACGAGCAGTACTTC. Amino acids: CASSLGVDEQYF.

This clone has only a few counts. J is TRBJ2-2 and V is TRBV28, with D possibly matching TRBD1 (5 bases). Per the germline V gene, CDR1 is MDHEN and CDR2 is SYDVKM. Between the trimmed V and J ends, which lost 7 bases and 1 base, there was a span of 7 bases. The CDR3 length is 13 residues. In nucleotides, the CDR3 is TGTGCCAGCATGCAGGGGAACACCGGGGAGCTGTTTTTT. It yields the protein CASMQGNTGELFF.

J is TRBJ2-2 and V is TRBV6-6; 9 nucleotides line up with TRBD2. The CDR3 consists of 15 residues. Germline V gives CDR1 MNHNY, CDR2 SVGAGI (reference sequence). With V trimmed by 2 bases and J by 6 bases, 4 bases remained unmatched. This chain's CDR3 is CASSYGLAGPGELFF. CDR3 DNA sequence: TGTGCCAGCAGTTACGGCCTAGCGGGACCCGGGGAGCTGTTTTTT.

V and J are TRBV5-1 and TRBJ2-1; 7 bases line up with TRBD2. CDR1 and CDR2 from the germline V gene are SGHRS and YFSETQ. This CDR3 has 15 residues. V was pared by 0 bases and J by 5 bases, with 5 bases of the junction left unmatched. DNA for the CDR3: TGCGCCAGCAGCTTGGGGGCGGGAGATAACAATGAGCAGTTCTTC. Protein sequence: CASSLGAGDNNEQFF.

This chain links TRBV19 with TRBJ2-3; 7 bases map to TRBD2. The germline CDR1 and CDR2 sequences are LNHDA and SQIVND (reference sequence). V lost 2 bases to trimming and J lost 3 bases; unmatched junction nucleotides: 8. The CDR3 has 16 amino acids. CDR3 loop: CASSIIFGEGTDTQYF. Written as DNA, the CDR3 is TGTGCCAGTAGTATAATCTTCGGGGAGGGAACAGATACGCAGTATTTT.

This chain connects TRBV28 to TRBJ2-7, with 7 bases fitting TRBD1. Losses at the gene ends were 5 bases for V and 3 bases for J; bases not matched to a gene: 10. CDR3 size: 15 residues. Germline V gene data show CDR1 as MDHEN and CDR2 as SYDVKM. The CDR3 bases are TGTGCCAGCAGTCCACTAGGGACAGAATACTACGAGCAGTACTTC. This sequence encodes CASSPLGTEYYEQYF.

Here the CDR3 DNA reads TGTGCCAGCAGCCGCCCATCCCTTAGGGCCCAGTACTTC. As protein: CASSRPSLRAQYF. The rearrangement links TRBV5-6 to TRBJ2-5, with D uncertain. This CDR3 is 13 amino acids long. V dropped 4 bases and J dropped 9 bases, with 16 bases sitting between them. Looked up from germline, CDR1 is SGHDT and CDR2 is YYEEEE.

The chain uses TRBV29-1 and TRBJ2-2; no clear D. The germline gives CDR1 SQVTM, CDR2 ANQGSEA. There are 17 residues in the CDR3. Trimming took 0 bases from V and 0 from J, leaving 14 bases between them. This chain's CDR3 is CSVEDPSPGPNTGELFF. The CDR3 nucleotides read TGCAGCGTTGAAGATCCGAGCCCAGGACCGAACACCGGGGAGCTGTTTTTT.

The chain employs TRBV5-4 and TRBJ1-1; TRBD1 agrees at 7 bases. The V and J ends lost 4 bases and 6 bases, in that order; junction bases with no gene match: 6. CDR1 SGHNT and CDR2 YYREEE come from the germline V gene (reference sequence). This CDR3 contains 13 residues. The CDR3 sequence: CASSATGAAEAFF. CDR3 DNA: TGTGCCAGCAGCGCCACAGGGGCGGCTGAAGCTTTCTTT.

The chain is built from TRBV6-1 and TRBJ1-5, with D unresolved. The CDR3 contains 15 residues. Trimming left V 1 base short and J 3 bases short, with 10 bases between. CDR1 MNHNS and CDR2 SASEGT come from the germline V gene. The CDR3 DNA reads as TGTGCCAGCAGTGAAGTTGACGGCTTCAATCAGCCCCAGCATTTT. Translated: CASSEVDGFNQPQHF.

V usage is TRBV2 and J usage is TRBJ2-5; the match to TRBD2 covers 8 bases. The CDR3 totals 12 residues. V dropped 6 bases and J dropped 5; count of bases not matched to a gene: 2. Germline V lookup: CDR1 SNHLY, CDR2 FYNNEI. CDR3 amino acids: CASSRLAETQYF. The CDR3 DNA sequence: TGTGCCAGCAGCCGACTAGCGGAGACCCAGTACTTC.

The V and J genes are TRBV5-6 and TRBJ1-2; TRBD1 matches 9 bases. V gave up 2 bases and J gave up 8 bases; unmatched junction bases: 10. The germline V gene has CDR1 SGHDT and CDR2 YYEEEE. The CDR3 sequence is 15 residues long. The CDR3 protein is CASSFMRTGADGYTF. The CDR3 coding sequence is TGTGCCAGCAGCTTCATGAGGACAGGGGCGGACGGCTACACCTTC.

This clone was seen more than once but under ten times. The chain links TRBV9 to TRBJ2-5; D is perhaps TRBD1 (6 bases). Germline-derived CDR1 and CDR2 are SGDLS and YYNGEE. This CDR3 region has 14 residues. V lost 0 bases and J lost 3, with 9 bases in between. The CDR3: CASSVAAGEETQYF. The CDR3 bases are TGTGCCAGCAGCGTAGCGGCAGGGGAAGAGACCCAGTACTTC.